What follows are 4 T cell receptor beta chains derived from one specimen sequenced in a study of blood T cell repertoires in COVID-19. Data came from immunoSEQ multiplex PCR; TCRdb stores just in-frame clones and leaves some out. The sample consists of roughly 120,000 clones, almost 90% of them appearing once. Material for sequencing was peripheral blood. The receptors originated from a woman in her fifties or sixties with active or convalescent COVID-19.

J is TRBJ1-1 and V is TRBV28, with 7 nucleotides matching TRBD1. CDR1 is MDHEN and CDR2 is SYDVKM in the germline V gene. The J segment lost 5 bases and the V segment lost 6 bases, leaving 12 bases of the junction unmatched. The CDR3 sequence is 15 residues long. The CDR3 protein is CASRRPSGGWTEAFF. CDR3 bases: TGTGCCAGCAGGCGCCCGTCAGGGGGTTGGACTGAAGCTTTCTTT.

This chain joins TRBV5-1 and TRBJ2-3, with 11 nucleotides matching TRBD2. V shed 4 bases and J 3 bases; nucleotides not matched to a gene: 4. Germline-derived CDR1 and CDR2 are SGHRS and YFSETQ. The CDR3 spans 15 residues. CDR3 nucleotide sequence: TGCGCCAGCAGCGAGGGACTAGCGGAGACAGATACGCAGTATTTT. It specifies CASSEGLAETDTQYF.

The rearrangement joins TRBV9 to TRBJ1-4; D is undetermined. The CDR3 has 17 residues. Trimming left V 4 bases short and J 0 bases short, with 16 bases between. Germline V lookup: CDR1 SGDLS, CDR2 YYNGEE. CDR3 bases: TGTGCCAGCAGCCCTTCGGCGGGAATTACAACTAATGAAAAACTGTTTTTT. Translation: CASSPSAGITTNEKLFF.

This chain links TRBV6-2 or TRBV6-3 with TRBJ2-3, with TRBD2 matching over 7 bases. Germline V gives CDR1 MNHEY, CDR2 SVGEGT. CDR3 size: 14 residues. After removal of 2 bases from V and 2 bases from J, the junction contained 1 base not matched to a gene. CDR3: CASSYAGDTDTQYF. CDR3 bases: TGTGCCAGCAGTTACGCGGGGGACACAGATACGCAGTATTTT.